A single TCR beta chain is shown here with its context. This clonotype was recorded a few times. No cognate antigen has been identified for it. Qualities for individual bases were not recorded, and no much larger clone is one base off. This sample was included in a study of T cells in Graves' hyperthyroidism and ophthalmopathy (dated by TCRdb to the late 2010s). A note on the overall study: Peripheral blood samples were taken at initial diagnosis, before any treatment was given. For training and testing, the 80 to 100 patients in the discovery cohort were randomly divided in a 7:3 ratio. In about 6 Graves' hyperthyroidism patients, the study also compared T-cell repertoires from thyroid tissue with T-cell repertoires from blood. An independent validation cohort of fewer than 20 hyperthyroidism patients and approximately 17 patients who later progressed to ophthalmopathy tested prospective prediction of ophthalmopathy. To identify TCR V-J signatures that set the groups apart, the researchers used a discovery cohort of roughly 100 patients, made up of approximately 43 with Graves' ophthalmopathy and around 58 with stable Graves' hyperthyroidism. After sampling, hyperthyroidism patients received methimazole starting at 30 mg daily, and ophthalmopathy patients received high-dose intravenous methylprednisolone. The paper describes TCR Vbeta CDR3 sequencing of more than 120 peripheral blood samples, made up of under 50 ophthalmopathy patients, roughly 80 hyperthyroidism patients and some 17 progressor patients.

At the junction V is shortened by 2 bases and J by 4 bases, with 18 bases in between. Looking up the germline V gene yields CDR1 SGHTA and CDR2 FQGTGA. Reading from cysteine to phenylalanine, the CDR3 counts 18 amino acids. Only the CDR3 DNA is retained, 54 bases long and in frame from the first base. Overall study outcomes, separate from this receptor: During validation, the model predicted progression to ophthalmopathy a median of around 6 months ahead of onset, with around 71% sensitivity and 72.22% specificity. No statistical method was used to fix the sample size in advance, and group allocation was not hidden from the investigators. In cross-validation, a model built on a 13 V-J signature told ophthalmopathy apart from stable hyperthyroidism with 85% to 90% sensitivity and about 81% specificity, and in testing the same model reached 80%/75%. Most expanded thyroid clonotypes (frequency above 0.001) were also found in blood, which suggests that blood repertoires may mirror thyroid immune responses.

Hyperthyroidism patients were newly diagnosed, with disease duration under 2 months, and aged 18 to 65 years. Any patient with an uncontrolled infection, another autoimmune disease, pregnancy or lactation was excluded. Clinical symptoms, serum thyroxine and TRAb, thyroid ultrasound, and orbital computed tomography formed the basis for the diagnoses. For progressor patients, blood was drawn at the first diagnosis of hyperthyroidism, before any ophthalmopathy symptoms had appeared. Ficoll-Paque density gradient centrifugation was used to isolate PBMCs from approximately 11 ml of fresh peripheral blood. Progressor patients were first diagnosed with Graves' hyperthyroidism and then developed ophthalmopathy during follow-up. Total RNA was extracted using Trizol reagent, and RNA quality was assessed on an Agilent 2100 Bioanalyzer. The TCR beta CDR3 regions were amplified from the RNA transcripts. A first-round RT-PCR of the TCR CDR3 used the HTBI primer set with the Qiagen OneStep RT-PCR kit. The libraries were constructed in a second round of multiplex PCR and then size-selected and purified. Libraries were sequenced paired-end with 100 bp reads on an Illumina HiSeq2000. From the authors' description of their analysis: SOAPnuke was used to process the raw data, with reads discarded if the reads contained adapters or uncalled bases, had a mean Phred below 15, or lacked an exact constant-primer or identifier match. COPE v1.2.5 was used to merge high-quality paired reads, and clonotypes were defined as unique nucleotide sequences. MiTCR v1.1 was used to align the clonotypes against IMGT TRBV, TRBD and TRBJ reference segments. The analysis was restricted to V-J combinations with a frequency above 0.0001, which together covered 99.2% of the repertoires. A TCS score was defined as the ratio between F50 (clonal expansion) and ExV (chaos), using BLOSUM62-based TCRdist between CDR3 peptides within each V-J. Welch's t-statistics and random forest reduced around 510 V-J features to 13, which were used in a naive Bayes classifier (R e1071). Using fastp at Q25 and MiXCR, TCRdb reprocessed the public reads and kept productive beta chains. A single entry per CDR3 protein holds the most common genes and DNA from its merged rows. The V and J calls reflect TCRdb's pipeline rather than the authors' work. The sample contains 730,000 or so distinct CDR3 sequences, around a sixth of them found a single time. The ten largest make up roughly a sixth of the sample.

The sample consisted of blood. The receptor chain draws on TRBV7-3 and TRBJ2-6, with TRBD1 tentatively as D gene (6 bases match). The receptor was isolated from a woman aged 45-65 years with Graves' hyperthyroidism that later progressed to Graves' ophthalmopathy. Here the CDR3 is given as CASSLYSPAGAGANVLTF. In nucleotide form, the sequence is TGTGCCAGCAGCTTATATAGTCCGGCAGGGGCCGGGGCCAACGTCCTGACTTTC.